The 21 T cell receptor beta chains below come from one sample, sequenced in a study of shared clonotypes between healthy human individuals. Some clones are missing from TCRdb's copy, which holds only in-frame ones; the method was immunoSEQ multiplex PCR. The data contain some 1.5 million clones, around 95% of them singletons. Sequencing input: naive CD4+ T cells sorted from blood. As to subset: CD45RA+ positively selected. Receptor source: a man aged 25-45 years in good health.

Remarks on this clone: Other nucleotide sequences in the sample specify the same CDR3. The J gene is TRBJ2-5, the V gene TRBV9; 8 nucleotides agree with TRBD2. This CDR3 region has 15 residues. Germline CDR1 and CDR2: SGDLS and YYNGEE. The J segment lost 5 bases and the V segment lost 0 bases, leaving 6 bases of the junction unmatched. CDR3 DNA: TGTGCCAGCAGCGTAGAAGCGGGAGTAGGGGAGACCCAGTACTTC. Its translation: CASSVEAGVGETQYF.

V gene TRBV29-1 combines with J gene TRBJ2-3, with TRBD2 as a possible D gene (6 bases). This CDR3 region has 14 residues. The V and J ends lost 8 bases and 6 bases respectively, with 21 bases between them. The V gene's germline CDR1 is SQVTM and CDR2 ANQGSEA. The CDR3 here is CSLTETRNPDTQYF. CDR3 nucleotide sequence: TGCAGCTTAACGGAGACTAGAAATCCTGATACGCAGTATTTT.

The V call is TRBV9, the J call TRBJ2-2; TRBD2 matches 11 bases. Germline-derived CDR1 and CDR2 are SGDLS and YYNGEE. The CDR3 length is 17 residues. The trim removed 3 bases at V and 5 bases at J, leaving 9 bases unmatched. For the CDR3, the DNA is TGTGCCAGCAGCGCCTCTCCGGGACTAGCGGTAACCGGGGAGCTGTTTTTT. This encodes CASSASPGLAVTGELFF.

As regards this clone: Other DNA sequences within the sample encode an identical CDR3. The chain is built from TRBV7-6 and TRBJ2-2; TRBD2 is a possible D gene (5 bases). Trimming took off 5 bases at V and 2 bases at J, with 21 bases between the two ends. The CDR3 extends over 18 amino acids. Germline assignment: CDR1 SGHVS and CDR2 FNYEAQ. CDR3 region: CASSITPPWTSNTGELFF. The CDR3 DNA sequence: TGTGCCAGCAGCATCACACCTCCGTGGACTTCAAACACCGGGGAGCTGTTTTTT.

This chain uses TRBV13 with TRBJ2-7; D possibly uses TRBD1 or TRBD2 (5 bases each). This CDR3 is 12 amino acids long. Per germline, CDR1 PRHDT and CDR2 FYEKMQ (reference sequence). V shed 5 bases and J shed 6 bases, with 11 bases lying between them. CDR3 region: CASSGMRGEQYF. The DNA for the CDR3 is TGTGCCAGCAGCGGGATGAGGGGCGAGCAGTACTTC. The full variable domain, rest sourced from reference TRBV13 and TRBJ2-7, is AAGVIQSPRHLIKEKRETATLKCYPIPRHDTVYWYQQGPGQDPQFLISFYEKMQSDKGSIPDRFSAQQFSDYHSELNMSSLELGDSALYFCASSGMRGEQYFGPGTRLTVT.

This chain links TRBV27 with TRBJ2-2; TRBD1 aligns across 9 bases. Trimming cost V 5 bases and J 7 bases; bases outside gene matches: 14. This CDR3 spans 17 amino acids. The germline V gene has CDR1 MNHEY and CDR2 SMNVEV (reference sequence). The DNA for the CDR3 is TGTGCCAGCAGTGGGACAGGGTTGGTTCAGTTTGTCGGGGAGCTGTTTTTT. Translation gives CASSGTGLVQFVGELFF.

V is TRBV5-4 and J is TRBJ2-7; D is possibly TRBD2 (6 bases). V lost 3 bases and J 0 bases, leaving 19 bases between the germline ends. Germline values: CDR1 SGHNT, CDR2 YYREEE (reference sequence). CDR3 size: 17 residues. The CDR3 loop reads CASSSGTLSASSYEQYF. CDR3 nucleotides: TGTGCCAGCAGCTCCGGGACTTTATCGGCCAGCTCCTACGAGCAGTACTTC.

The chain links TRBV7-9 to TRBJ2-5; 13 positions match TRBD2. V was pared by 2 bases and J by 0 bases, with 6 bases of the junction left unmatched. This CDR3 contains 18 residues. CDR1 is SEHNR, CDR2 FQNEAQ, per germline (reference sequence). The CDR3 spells CASSLLGLAGDYQETQYF. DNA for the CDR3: TGTGCCAGCAGCTTATTAGGACTAGCGGGAGATTACCAAGAGACCCAGTACTTC. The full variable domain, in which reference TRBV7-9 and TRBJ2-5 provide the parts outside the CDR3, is DTGVSQNPRHKITKRGQNVTFRCDPISEHNRLYWYRQTLGQGPEFLTYFQNEAQLEKSRLLSDRFSAERPKGSFSTLEIQRTEQGDSAMYLCASSLLGLAGDYQETQYFGPGTRLLVL.

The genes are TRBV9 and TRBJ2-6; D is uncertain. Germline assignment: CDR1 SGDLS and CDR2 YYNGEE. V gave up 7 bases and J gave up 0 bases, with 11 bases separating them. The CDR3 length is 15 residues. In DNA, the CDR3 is TGTGCCAGCGGGGAAGGTTACTCTGGGGCCAACGTCCTGACTTTC. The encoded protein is CASGEGYSGANVLTF.

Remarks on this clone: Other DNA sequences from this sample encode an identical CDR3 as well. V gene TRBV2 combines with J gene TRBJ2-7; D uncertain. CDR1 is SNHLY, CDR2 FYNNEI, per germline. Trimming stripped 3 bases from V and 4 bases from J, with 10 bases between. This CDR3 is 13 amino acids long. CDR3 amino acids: CASSDRRPYEQYF. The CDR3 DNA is TGTGCCAGCAGTGATCGCAGGCCTTACGAGCAGTACTTC.

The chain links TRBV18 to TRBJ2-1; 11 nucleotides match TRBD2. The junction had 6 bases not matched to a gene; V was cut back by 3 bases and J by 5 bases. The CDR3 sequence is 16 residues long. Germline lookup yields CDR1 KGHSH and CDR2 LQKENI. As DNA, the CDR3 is TGTGCCAGCTCACCTGTCGGACTAGCGGGTAACAATGAGCAGTTCTTC. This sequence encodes CASSPVGLAGNNEQFF.

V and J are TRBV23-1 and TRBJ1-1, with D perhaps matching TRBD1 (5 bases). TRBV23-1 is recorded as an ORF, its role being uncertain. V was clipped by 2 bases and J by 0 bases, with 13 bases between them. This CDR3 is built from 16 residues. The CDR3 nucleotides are TGCGCCAGCAGTCAAGTGGGGGGACGAGTGAACACTGAAGCTTTCTTT. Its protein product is CASSQVGGRVNTEAFF.

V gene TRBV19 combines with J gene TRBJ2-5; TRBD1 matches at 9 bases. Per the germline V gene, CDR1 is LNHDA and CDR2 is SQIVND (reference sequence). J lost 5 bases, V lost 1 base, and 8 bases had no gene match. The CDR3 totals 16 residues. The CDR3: CASSIVRTGDRETQYF. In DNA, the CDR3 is TGTGCCAGTAGTATAGTCAGGACAGGGGATCGGGAGACCCAGTACTTC.

Here the CDR3 DNA reads TGTGCCAGTAGTTCGAGCGGGAGGCGGTTCAATGAGCAGTTCTTC. Translating it yields CASSSSGRRFNEQFF. The chain links TRBV19 to TRBJ2-1; TRBD2 aligns across 9 bases. Germline lookup yields CDR1 LNHDA and CDR2 SQIVND (reference sequence). The CDR3 loop spans 15 amino acids. The V segment lost 5 bases and the J segment 6 bases; nucleotides outside the gene matches: 8.

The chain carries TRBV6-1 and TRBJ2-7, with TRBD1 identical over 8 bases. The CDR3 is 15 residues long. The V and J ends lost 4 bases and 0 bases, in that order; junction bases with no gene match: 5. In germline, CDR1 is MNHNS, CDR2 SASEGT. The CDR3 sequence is CASSGTGKVSYEQYF. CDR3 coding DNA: TGTGCCAGCAGTGGGACAGGGAAGGTCTCCTACGAGCAGTACTTC.

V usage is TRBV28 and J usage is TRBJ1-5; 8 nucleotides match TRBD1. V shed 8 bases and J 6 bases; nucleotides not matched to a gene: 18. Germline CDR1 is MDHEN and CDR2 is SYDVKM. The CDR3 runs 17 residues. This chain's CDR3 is CASRTAAAGGNGQPQHF. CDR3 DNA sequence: TGTGCCAGCCGAACTGCCGCTGCAGGGGGCAACGGTCAGCCCCAGCATTTT. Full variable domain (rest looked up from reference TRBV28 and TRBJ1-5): DVKVTQSSRYLVKRTGEKVFLECVQDMDHENMFWYRQDPGLGLRLIYFSYDVKMKEKGDIPEGYSVSREKKERFSLILESASTNQTSMYLCASRTAAAGGNGQPQHFGDGTRLSIL.

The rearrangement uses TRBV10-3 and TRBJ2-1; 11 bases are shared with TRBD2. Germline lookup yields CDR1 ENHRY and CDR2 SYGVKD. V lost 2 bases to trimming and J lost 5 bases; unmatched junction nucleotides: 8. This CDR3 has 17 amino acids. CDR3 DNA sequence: TGTGCCATCAGTGAGGGGGCTAGCGGGAGGAGAAACAATGAGCAGTTCTTC. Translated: CAISEGASGRRNNEQFF.

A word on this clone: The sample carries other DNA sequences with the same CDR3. The CDR3 region has the DNA TGTGCCAGCAGCGTAGGCTTAGCGGGAGCATACAATGAGCAGTTCTTC. Translated: CASSVGLAGAYNEQFF. J is TRBJ2-1 and V is TRBV9, with 9 bases fitting TRBD2. V lost 0 bases, J lost 4 bases, and 5 bases stayed unmatched. This CDR3 spans 16 amino acids. The germline gives CDR1 SGDLS, CDR2 YYNGEE.

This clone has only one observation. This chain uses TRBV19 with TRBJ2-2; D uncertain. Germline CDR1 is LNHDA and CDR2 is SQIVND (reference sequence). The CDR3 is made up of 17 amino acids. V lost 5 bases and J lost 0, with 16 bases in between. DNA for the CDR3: TGTGCCAGTAGTCCTCACCGGGCGGATGCGAACACCGGGGAGCTGTTTTTT. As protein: CASSPHRADANTGELFF. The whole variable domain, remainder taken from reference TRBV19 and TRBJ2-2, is DGGITQSPKYLFRKEGQNVTLSCEQNLNHDAMYWYRQDPGQGLRLIYYSQIVNDFQKGDIAEGYSVSREKKESFPLTVTSAQKNPTAFYLCASSPHRADANTGELFFGEGSRLTVL.

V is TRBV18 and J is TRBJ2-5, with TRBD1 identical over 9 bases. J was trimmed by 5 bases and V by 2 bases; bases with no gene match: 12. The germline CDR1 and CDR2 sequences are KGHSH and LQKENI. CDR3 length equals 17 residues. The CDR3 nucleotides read TGTGCCAGCTCACCATTACAGGGGGCGCGTGGGCCGGAGACCCAGTACTTC. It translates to CASSPLQGARGPETQYF.

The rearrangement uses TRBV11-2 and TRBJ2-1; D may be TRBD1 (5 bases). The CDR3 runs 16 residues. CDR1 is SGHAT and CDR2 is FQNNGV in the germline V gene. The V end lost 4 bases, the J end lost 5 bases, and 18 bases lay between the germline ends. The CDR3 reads CASSSFRGIHHNEQFF. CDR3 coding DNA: TGTGCCAGCAGCTCTTTTAGGGGAATTCACCACAATGAGCAGTTCTTC.